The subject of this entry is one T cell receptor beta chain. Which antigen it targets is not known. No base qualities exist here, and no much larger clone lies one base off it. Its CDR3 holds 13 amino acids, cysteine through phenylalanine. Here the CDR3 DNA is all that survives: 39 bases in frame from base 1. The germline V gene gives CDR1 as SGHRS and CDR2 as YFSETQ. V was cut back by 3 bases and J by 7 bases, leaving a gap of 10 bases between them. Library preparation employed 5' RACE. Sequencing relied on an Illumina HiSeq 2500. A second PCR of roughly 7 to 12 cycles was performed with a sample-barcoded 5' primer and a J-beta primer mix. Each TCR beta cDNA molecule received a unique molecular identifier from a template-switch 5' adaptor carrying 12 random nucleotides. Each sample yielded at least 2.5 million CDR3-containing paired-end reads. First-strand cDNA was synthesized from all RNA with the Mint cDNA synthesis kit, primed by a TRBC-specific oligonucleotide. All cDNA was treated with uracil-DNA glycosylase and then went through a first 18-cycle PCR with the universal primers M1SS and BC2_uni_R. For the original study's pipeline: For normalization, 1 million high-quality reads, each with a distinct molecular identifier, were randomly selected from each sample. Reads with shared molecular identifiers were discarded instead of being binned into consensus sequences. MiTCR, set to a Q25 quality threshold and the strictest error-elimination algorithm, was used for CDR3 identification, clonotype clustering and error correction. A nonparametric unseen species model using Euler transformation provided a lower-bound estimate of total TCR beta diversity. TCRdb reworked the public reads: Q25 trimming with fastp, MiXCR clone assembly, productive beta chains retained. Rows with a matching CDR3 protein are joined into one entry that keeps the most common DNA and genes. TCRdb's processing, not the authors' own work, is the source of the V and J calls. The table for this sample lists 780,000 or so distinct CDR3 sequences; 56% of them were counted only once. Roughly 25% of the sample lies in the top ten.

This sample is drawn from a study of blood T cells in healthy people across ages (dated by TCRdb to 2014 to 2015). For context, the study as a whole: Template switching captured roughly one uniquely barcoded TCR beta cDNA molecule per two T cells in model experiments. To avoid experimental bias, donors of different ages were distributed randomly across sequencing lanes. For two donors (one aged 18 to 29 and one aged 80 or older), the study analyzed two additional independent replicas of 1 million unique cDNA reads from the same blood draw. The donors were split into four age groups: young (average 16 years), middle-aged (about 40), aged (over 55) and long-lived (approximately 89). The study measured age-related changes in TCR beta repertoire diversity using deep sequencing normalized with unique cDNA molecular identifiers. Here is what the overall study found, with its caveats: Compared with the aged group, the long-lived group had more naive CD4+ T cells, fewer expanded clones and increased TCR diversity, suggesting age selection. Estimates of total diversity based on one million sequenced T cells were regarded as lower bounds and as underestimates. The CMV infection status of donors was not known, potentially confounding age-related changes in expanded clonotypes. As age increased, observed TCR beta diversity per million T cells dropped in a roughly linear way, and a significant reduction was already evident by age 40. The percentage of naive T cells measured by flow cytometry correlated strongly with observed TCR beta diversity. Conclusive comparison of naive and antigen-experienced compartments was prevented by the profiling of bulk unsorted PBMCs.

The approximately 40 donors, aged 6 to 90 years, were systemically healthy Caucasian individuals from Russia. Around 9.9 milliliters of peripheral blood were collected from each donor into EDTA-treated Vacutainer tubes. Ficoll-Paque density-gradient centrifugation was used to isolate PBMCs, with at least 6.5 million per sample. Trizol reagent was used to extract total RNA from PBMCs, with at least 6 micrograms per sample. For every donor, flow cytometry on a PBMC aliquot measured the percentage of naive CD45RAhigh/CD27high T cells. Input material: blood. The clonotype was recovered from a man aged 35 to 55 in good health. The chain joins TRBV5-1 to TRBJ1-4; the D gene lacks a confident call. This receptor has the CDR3 CASSSQSREKLFF. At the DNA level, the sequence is TGCGCCAGCAGCTCCCAGTCCCGTGAAAAACTGTTTTTT.